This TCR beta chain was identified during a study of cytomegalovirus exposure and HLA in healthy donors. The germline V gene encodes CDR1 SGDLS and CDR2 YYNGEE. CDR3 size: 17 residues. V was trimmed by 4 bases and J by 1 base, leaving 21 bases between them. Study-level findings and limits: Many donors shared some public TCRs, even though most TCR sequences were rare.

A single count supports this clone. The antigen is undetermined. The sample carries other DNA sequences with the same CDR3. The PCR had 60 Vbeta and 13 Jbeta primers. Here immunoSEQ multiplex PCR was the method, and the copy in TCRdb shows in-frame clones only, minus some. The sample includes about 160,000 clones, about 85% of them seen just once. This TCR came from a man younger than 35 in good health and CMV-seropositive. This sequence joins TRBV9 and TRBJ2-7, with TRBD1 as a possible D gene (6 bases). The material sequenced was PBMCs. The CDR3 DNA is TGTGCCAGCAGCCCCACCCAAGGACGGGACAAATCCTACGAGCAGTACTTC. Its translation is CASSPTQGRDKSYEQYF.